Below, 26 T cell receptor beta chains from the same sample are listed, as sequenced in a study of long-term antiretroviral therapy in people with HIV. Runs used v3.0 of the immunoSEQ assay and were done at survey level. TCRdb keeps only in-frame clones here, not all; method: immunoSEQ multiplex PCR. The top ten clones hold around 6.8% of a sample with fewer than 25,000 clones, 86% of them seen once. The sequencing here drew on unsorted PBMCs, taken 1.8 years before starting antiretroviral therapy. The origin of the receptors is a woman aged 30 to 39 with HIV.

This clone was counted only a few times. V gene TRBV4-2 combines with J gene TRBJ2-7, with TRBD2 matching over 7 bases. The CDR3 runs 16 residues. The J segment lost 5 bases and the V segment lost 2 bases, leaving 12 bases of the junction unmatched. The V gene's germline CDR1 is LGHNA and CDR2 YNFKEQ. CDR3 sequence: CASSQTTSDRSDEQYF. The CDR3, as DNA: TGTGCCAGCAGCCAAACTACTAGCGACCGGTCTGACGAGCAGTACTTC.

This chain joins TRBV13 and TRBJ2-3; D gene uncertain. Trimming took 2 bases from V and 2 from J, leaving 8 bases between them. There are 14 residues in the CDR3. CDR1 is PRHDT and CDR2 is FYEKMQ in the germline V gene (reference sequence). The CDR3 nucleotides are TGTGCCAGCAGCTTAAACCGGTTCACAGATACGCAGTATTTT. Amino acid sequence: CASSLNRFTDTQYF.

This sequence joins TRBV5-4 and TRBJ1-4; D gene uncertain. Germline V lookup: CDR1 SGHNT, CDR2 YYREEE (reference sequence). The CDR3 sequence is 14 residues long. Trimming left V 1 base short and J 3 bases short, with 7 bases between. The CDR3: CASSLYGSNEKLFF. In nucleotides, the CDR3 is TGTGCCAGCAGCTTGTACGGATCTAATGAAAAACTGTTTTTT.

This clone has only a few counts. The chain employs TRBV10-1 and TRBJ2-3; 15 nucleotides align to TRBD2. Trimming cost V 2 bases and J 1 base; bases outside gene matches: 4. Germline-derived CDR1 and CDR2 are WNHNN and SYGVQD (reference sequence). This CDR3 is built from 18 residues. The CDR3 protein is CASSEGLAGGPGTDTQYF. Written as DNA, the CDR3 is TGCGCCAGCAGTGAGGGACTAGCGGGGGGGCCCGGCACAGATACGCAGTATTTT.

This chain uses TRBV7-3 with TRBJ2-5, with D possibly matching TRBD1 (7 bases). V was pared by 5 bases and J by 1 base, with 11 bases between. The germline CDR1 and CDR2 sequences are SGHTA and FQGTGA. This CDR3 comprises 14 residues. CDR3 sequence reads: CASSPRDSQETQYF. CDR3 in DNA: TGTGCCAGCAGCCCGCGGGACAGCCAAGAGACCCAGTACTTC.

The rearrangement links TRBV19 to TRBJ2-5, with 7 bases that match TRBD1. Germline CDR1 and CDR2: LNHDA and SQIVND (reference sequence). There are 13 residues in the CDR3. The V segment lost 4 bases and the J segment 4 bases; nucleotides outside the gene matches: 3. The CDR3 coding sequence is TGTGCCAGTAGTAAGACAGGGCTAGAGACCCAGTACTTC. Translated: CASSKTGLETQYF. Based on the CDR3 plus reference TRBV19 and TRBJ2-5, the full variable domain is DGGITQSPKYLFRKEGQNVTLSCEQNLNHDAMYWYRQDPGQGLRLIYYSQIVNDFQKGDIAEGYSVSREKKESFPLTVTSAQKNPTAFYLCASSKTGLETQYFGPGTRLLVL.

The chain uses TRBV7-9 and TRBJ2-4; D unresolved. This CDR3 is 15 amino acids long. Trimming shortened V by 3 bases and J by 3 bases, and 12 bases separated the two germline ends. Germline CDR1 and CDR2: SEHNR and FQNEAQ (reference sequence). As DNA, the CDR3 is TGTGCCAGCAGCTTTGCCACGCAAAACAAAAACATTCAGTACTTC. The encoded protein is CASSFATQNKNIQYF.

This rearrangement joins TRBV9 to TRBJ1-2; D may be TRBD1 (5 bases). The CDR3 spans 14 residues. Deletions cut 0 bases from V and 4 bases from J, with 10 bases between. Germline lookup yields CDR1 SGDLS and CDR2 YYNGEE. Here the CDR3 DNA reads TGTGCCAGCAGCGTAGCGTTCACAGGCTATGGCTACACCTTC. Protein sequence: CASSVAFTGYGYTF.

This clone has a single count. The V gene is TRBV11-2, the J gene TRBJ2-7, with D perhaps given as TRBD1 or TRBD2 (5 bases each). The V and J ends lost 1 base and 7 bases respectively, with 8 bases between them. The V gene's germline CDR1 is SGHAT and CDR2 FQNNGV. The CDR3 has 12 amino acids. CDR3 bases: TGTGCCAGCAGCTTAGGGGGGATTGAGCAGTACGTC. It translates to CASSLGGIEQYV.

J is TRBJ2-7 and V is TRBV11-2; tentatively, D is TRBD2 (5 bases). The CDR3 totals 14 residues. Germline assignment: CDR1 SGHAT and CDR2 FQNNGV. Trimming took 6 bases from V and 0 from J, leaving 12 bases between them. CDR3 sequence reads: CASRGPGNSYEQYV. The CDR3 nucleotides read TGTGCCAGCAGAGGCCCCGGGAACTCCTACGAGCAGTACGTC.

The rearrangement uses TRBV11-2 and TRBJ2-2, with D possibly TRBD1 on 5 matching bases. The V end was cut by 0 bases, the J end by 0 bases, with 14 bases between. The CDR3 is 18 residues long. CDR1 SGHAT and CDR2 FQNNGV come from the germline V gene. The CDR3 is CASSLDRTGHTNTGELFF. Here the CDR3 DNA reads TGTGCCAGCAGCTTAGACCGGACCGGACACACGAACACCGGGGAGCTGTTTTTT.

The rearrangement joins TRBV5-6 to TRBJ1-3, with D uncertain. Germline V gene lookup returns CDR1 SGHDT and CDR2 YYEEEE. CDR3 length: 14 amino acids. Trimming pared 2 bases from V and 7 bases from J, leaving 13 bases between. The CDR3 DNA is TGTGCCAGCAGCTTCCCCGGTCGGGCGAACACCATATATTTT. Translating it yields CASSFPGRANTIYF.

This clone was observed a few times. The V and J genes are TRBV4-1 and TRBJ2-7; D unclear. The CDR3 totals 14 residues. The V and J ends lost 0 bases and 4 bases respectively, with 10 bases between them. Germline assignment: CDR1 MGHRA and CDR2 YSYEKL. The CDR3 region has the DNA TGCGCCAGCAGCCAAGAAGTAGGCCGATACGAGCAGTACGTC. Amino acid sequence: CASSQEVGRYEQYV.

The chain has TRBV4-1 and TRBJ1-2; D gene ambiguous. CDR1 is MGHRA, CDR2 YSYEKL, per germline. V gave up 1 base and J gave up 5 bases, with 11 bases separating them. The CDR3 is 14 residues long. CDR3 amino acids: CASSQGRIAYGYTF. CDR3 nucleotides: TGCGCCAGCAGCCAAGGCAGGATAGCTTATGGCTACACCTTC.

The genes are TRBV19 and TRBJ2-7; perhaps TRBD1 as D (5 bases). Germline CDR1 is LNHDA and CDR2 is SQIVND (reference sequence). This CDR3 region has 15 residues. V was trimmed by 4 bases and J by 2 bases, leaving 15 bases between them. The CDR3 sequence: CASSTLRTSTYEQYF. The CDR3 DNA reads as TGTGCCAGTAGTACACTTCGGACAAGCACCTACGAGCAGTACTTC.

The CDR3 spells CATSRAGQPYEQYF. The CDR3 DNA follows: TGTGCCACCAGCAGAGCGGGACAGCCCTACGAGCAGTACTTC. The V and J genes are TRBV15 and TRBJ2-7; 7 nucleotides agree with TRBD1. Germline CDR1 reads LNHNV; CDR2 reads YYDKDF (reference sequence). The length of the CDR3 is 14 residues. Trimming at V came to 1 base and at J to 2 bases, leaving 2 bases not matched to a gene. Using reference TRBV15 and TRBJ2-7 for the parts outside the CDR3, the full variable domain is DAMVIQNPRYQVTQFGKPVTLSCSQTLNHNVMYWYQQKSSQAPKLLFHYYDKDFNNEADTPDNFQSRRPNTSFCFLDIRSPGLGDTAMYLCATSRAGQPYEQYFGPGTRLTVT.

The sample holds a few counts of this clone. The J gene is TRBJ2-7, the V gene TRBV6-1; D is unclear. The CDR3 is 15 residues long. Trimming removed 4 bases from V and 3 bases from J, with 16 bases in between. CDR1 and CDR2 from the germline V gene are MNHNS and SASEGT. The CDR3 DNA reads as TGTGCCAGCAGTGCCACGTCCTCCGCGATCTACGAGCAGTACGTC. Translating gives CASSATSSAIYEQYV.

The chain uses TRBV2 and TRBJ2-2, with 8 bases that match TRBD1. This CDR3 is built from 15 residues. Looked up from germline, CDR1 is SNHLY and CDR2 is FYNNEI. V was clipped by 6 bases and J by 6 bases; unmatched bases: 9. The CDR3 DNA is TGTGCCAGCAGGTCAGGGGGCGTCTGGGCCGGGGAGCTGTTTTTT. Its translation: CASRSGGVWAGELFF.

This chain joins TRBV29-1 and TRBJ2-7, with 9 bases identical to TRBD1. V shed 6 bases and J 5 bases; nucleotides not matched to a gene: 5. CDR1 and CDR2 (germline): SQVTM, ANQGSEA. This CDR3 has 12 amino acids. The CDR3 DNA follows: TGCAGCGTGAGGGGGACAGGGCACGAGCAGTACGTC. This codes for CSVRGTGHEQYV.

This sequence joins TRBV6-5 and TRBJ2-1; 7 nucleotides align to TRBD2. The CDR3 length is 15 residues. Germline V lookup: CDR1 MNHEY, CDR2 SVGAGI. V lost 0 bases to trimming and J lost 8 bases; unmatched junction nucleotides: 7. This CDR3 reads CASSYSGTIPYEQFF. CDR3 nucleotides: TGTGCCAGCAGTTACTCGGGGACTATCCCCTATGAGCAGTTCTTC.

The V call is TRBV19, the J call TRBJ2-4; 10 bases fit TRBD1. This CDR3 region has 17 residues. The germline gives CDR1 LNHDA, CDR2 SQIVND (reference sequence). V lost 4 bases, J lost 1 base, and 7 bases stayed unmatched. This chain's CDR3 is CASSKRGTGEAKNIQYF. Written as DNA, the CDR3 is TGTGCCAGTAGTAAGAGGGGGACAGGGGAGGCCAAAAACATTCAGTACTTC. Based on the CDR3 plus reference TRBV19 and TRBJ2-4, the full variable domain is DGGITQSPKYLFRKEGQNVTLSCEQNLNHDAMYWYRQDPGQGLRLIYYSQIVNDFQKGDIAEGYSVSREKKESFPLTVTSAQKNPTAFYLCASSKRGTGEAKNIQYFGAGTRLSVL.

This clone was found once. This chain joins TRBV7-2 and TRBJ2-5, with 12 positions matching TRBD2. Germline V CDR1 and CDR2: SGHTA, FQGNSA. CDR3 length equals 16 residues. V shed 2 bases, J shed 7 bases, and the junction held 8 bases outside the gene matches. DNA of the CDR3: TGTGCCAGCAGCTTAATCCTAGCGGGGGGGCCGGGGACCCAGTACTTC. Amino acid sequence: CASSLILAGGPGTQYF. Looking up the rest from reference TRBV7-2 and TRBJ2-5 gives the full variable domain: GAGVSQSPSNKVTEKGKDVELRCDPISGHTALYWYRQSLGQGLEFLIYFQGNSAPDKSGLPSDRFSAERTGGSVSTLTIQRTQQEDSAVYLCASSLILAGGPGTQYFGPGTRLLVL.

The rearrangement joins TRBV21-1 to TRBJ1-2. TRBV21-1 is labeled a pseudogene. The CDR3 has 11 residues. DNA of the CDR3: TGTGCCAGCAGCAAAGGAAGAGGCTACACCTTC. Protein product: CASSKGRGYTF.

The chain uses TRBV29-1 and TRBJ1-2; D is unclear. The CDR3 consists of 10 residues. V lost 5 bases and J lost 6, with 7 bases in between. The germline V gene encodes CDR1 SQVTM and CDR2 ANQGSEA. The CDR3 loop is CSVSDDGYTF. In DNA form, the CDR3 reads TGCAGCGTTTCGGATGATGGCTACACCTTC.

The gene calls are TRBV11-3 and TRBJ2-2, with TRBD2 matching over 8 bases. CDR1 and CDR2 from the germline V gene are SGHNT and YENEEA. The CDR3 contains 17 residues. The ends lost 0 bases at V and 5 bases at J; junction bases unmatched: 8. The CDR3 sequence is CASSLDLGGAWTGELFF. The CDR3 bases are TGTGCCAGCAGCTTAGATCTCGGGGGGGCTTGGACCGGGGAGCTGTTTTTT.

The chain carries TRBV25-1 and TRBJ2-3; 7 bases match TRBD2. CDR1 MGHDK and CDR2 SYGVNS come from the germline V gene. V lost 2 bases to trimming and J lost 1 base; unmatched junction nucleotides: 3. The CDR3 length is 15 residues. CDR3 residues: CASSERGRGTDTQYF. CDR3 DNA sequence: TGTGCCAGCAGTGAACGAGGGAGGGGCACAGATACGCAGTATTTT.